The present TCR beta chain was sequenced within a study of T cells in Graves' hyperthyroidism and ophthalmopathy. Turning to the study itself: Peripheral blood sampling occurred at initial diagnosis, before any treatment.

The TCR beta CDR3 regions underwent amplification using RNA transcripts as the source. HTBI primers were employed in a first-round RT-PCR of the TCR CDR3. TCRdb re-derived calls from the multiplex PCR reads in MiXCR, one entry per CDR3 protein. The table records about 200,000 distinct CDR3 sequences, about a sixth of them present only once. This clonotype was picked up many times. The germline V gene has CDR1 MNHEY and CDR2 SMNVEV (reference sequence). The CDR3 is made up of 15 amino acids. Germline trimming cut 6 bases from V and 3 bases from J; bases unmatched to any gene: 11. For Graves' hyperthyroidism to be stable, ophthalmopathy could not progress within 18 months. Hyperthyroidism in the patients, aged 18 to 65, was newly diagnosed and under 2 months in duration.

This clonotype was sampled from a woman in her forties or fifties with Graves' hyperthyroidism. The chain uses TRBV27 and TRBJ2-7, with 7 bases matching TRBD2. Sequencing was done on a sample of blood. The chain's CDR3 is CASSTWSRGSYEQYF. The DNA for the CDR3 is TGTGCCAGCAGCACCTGGTCTCGCGGGAGCTACGAGCAGTACTTC.